This TCR beta chain was found in a study of blood T cell repertoires in COVID-19. Study information: T cells, B-cell-depleted T cells, or PBMCs supplied cDNA or gDNA.

This CDR3 comprises 19 residues. V gave up 7 bases and J gave up 0 bases; unmatched junction bases: 16. The germline CDR1 and CDR2 sequences are LNHDA and SQIVND (reference sequence). Only in-frame clones appear in the TCRdb table, and some are missing; sequencing was by immunoSEQ multiplex PCR. The top ten clones hold around 1.6% of a sample with under 250,000 clones, approximately 86% of them seen once. Sequencing used peripheral blood. This clonotype was obtained from a woman aged 55-69 years who had recovered from COVID-19. V and J are TRBV19 and TRBJ2-1; 9 bases line up with TRBD2. The CDR3 sequence is CASKGGGLAGITSYNEQFF. In nucleotides, the CDR3 is TGTGCCAGTAAGGGTGGCGGGCTAGCGGGGATTACCTCCTACAATGAGCAGTTCTTC. The full variable domain, with the rest looked up from reference TRBV19 and TRBJ2-1, is DGGITQSPKYLFRKEGQNVTLSCEQNLNHDAMYWYRQDPGQGLRLIYYSQIVNDFQKGDIAEGYSVSREKKESFPLTVTSAQKNPTAFYLCASKGGGLAGITSYNEQFFGPGTRLTVL.